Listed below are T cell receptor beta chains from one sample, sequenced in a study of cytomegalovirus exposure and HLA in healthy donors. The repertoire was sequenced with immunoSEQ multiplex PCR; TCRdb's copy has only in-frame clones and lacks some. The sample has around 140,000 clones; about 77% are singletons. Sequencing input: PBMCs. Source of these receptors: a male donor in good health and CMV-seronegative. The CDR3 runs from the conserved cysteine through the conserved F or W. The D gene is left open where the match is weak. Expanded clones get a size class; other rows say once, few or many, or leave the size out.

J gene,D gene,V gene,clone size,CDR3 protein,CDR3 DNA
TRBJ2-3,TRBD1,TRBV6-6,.,CASSLRQGASDTQYF,TGTGCCAGCAGCCTTAGACAGGGGGCGTCAGATACGCAGTATTTT
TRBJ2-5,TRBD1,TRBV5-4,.,CASSPWSPGQGVGETQYF,TGTGCCAGCAGCCCTTGGTCCCCGGGACAGGGGGTCGGGGAGACCCAGTACTTC
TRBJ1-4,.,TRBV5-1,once,CASSFKSGWGEKLFF,TGCGCCAGCAGCTTCAAATCAGGGTGGGGTGAAAAACTGTTTTTT
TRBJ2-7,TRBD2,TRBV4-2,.,CASSQLSSGGLTYEQYF,TGTGCCAGCAGCCAATTATCATCGGGGGGGCTTACCTACGAGCAGTACTTC
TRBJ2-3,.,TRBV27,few,CASSRAGVMDTQYF,TGTGCCAGCAGCCGGGCAGGGGTAATGGATACGCAGTATTTT
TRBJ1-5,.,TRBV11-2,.,CASSLTRGASNQPQHF,TGTGCCAGCAGCTTAACCCGGGGGGCGAGCAATCAGCCCCAGCATTTT
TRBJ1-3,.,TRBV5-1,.,CASSLLGSADGNTIYF,TGCGCCAGCAGCTTACTCGGGAGCGCTGATGGAAACACCATATATTTT
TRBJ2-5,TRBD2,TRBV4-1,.,CASSSLAGEGETQYF,TGCGCCAGCAGCTCCTTAGCGGGAGAGGGAGAGACCCAGTACTTC
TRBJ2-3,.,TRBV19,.,CASSIATSSTSTDTQYF,TGTGCCAGTAGTATAGCCACTAGCTCCACTAGCACAGATACGCAGTATTTT
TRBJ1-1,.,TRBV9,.,CASSVVMGAVNTEAFF,TGTGCCAGCAGCGTAGTGATGGGGGCGGTGAACACTGAAGCTTTCTTT
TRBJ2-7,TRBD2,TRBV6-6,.,CATLASGRNYEQYF,TGTGCCACCCTTGCTAGCGGGCGAAACTACGAGCAGTACTTC
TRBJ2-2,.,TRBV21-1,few,CASSMDRCANTGELFF,TGTGCCAGCAGCATGGACAGATGTGCGAACACCGGGGAGCTGTTTTTT
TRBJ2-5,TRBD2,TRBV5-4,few,CASSQETSGVPETQYF,TGTGCCAGCAGCCAAGAAACTAGCGGAGTCCCAGAGACCCAGTACTTC
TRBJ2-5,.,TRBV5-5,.,CASSLKGTQETQYF,TGTGCCAGCAGCTTGAAGGGGACTCAGGAGACCCAGTACTTC
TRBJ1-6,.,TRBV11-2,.,CASSPKGGNSPLHF,TGTGCCAGCAGCCCCAAAGGGGGAAATTCACCCCTCCACTTT
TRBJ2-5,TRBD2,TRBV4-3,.,CASSQQSGGGETQYF,TGCGCCAGCAGCCAACAATCTGGGGGGGGAGAGACCCAGTACTTC
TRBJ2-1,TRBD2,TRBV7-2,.,CASSLAPGLAGLEQFF,TGTGCCAGCAGCTTAGCGCCGGGACTAGCGGGATTGGAGCAGTTCTTC
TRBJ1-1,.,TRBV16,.,CASSFGQPREAFF,TGTGCCAGCAGCTTCGGACAGCCCCGGGAAGCTTTCTTT
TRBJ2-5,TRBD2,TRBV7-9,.,CSSSPGTSGRAQETQYF,TGTTCCAGCAGCCCAGGGACTAGCGGGAGGGCCCAAGAGACCCAGTACTTC
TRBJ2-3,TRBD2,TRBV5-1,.,CASSLGAGTDTQYF,TGCGCCAGCAGCTTGGGAGCGGGGACAGATACGCAGTATTTT
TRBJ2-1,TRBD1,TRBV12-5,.,CASGLPPDRDNEQFF,TGTGCTAGTGGTTTACCCCCCGACAGGGACAATGAGCAGTTCTTC
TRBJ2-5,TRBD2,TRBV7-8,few,CASSSRAGGRETQYF,TGTGCCAGCAGTTCAAGGGCGGGGGGGCGGGAGACCCAGTACTTC
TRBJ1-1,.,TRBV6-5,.,CASSYGARMNTEAFF,TGTGCCAGCAGTTACGGGGCCAGAATGAACACTGAAGCTTTCTTT
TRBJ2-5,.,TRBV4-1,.,CASSQNQAVRLETQYF,TGCGCCAGCAGCCAAAATCAAGCCGTCCGTCTCGAGACCCAGTACTTC
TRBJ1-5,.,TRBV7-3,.,CASSLSARQALNQPQHF,TGTGCCAGCAGCTTAAGTGCCCGCCAGGCCCTCAATCAGCCCCAGCATTTT
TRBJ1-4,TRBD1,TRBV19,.,CASSKQGAREKLFF,TGTGCCAGTAGTAAACAGGGGGCGAGAGAAAAACTGTTTTTT
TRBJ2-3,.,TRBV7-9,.,CASSYRTVTGTQYF,TGTGCCAGCAGCTATCGGACAGTCACAGGTACGCAGTATTTT
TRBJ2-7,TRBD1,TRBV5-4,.,CASRPGQESYEQYF,TGTGCCAGCAGACCGGGACAGGAGTCCTACGAGCAGTACTTC
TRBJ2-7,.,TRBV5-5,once,CASSGEPEQYF,TGTGCCAGCAGCGGGGAGCCCGAGCAGTACTTC
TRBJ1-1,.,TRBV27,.,CASSFRTAYTEAFF,TGTGCCAGCAGTTTCCGGACAGCCTACACTGAAGCTTTCTTT
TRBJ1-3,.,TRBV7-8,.,CASSLGGSASGNTIYF,TGTGCCAGCAGCTTAGGGGGCTCAGCCTCTGGAAACACCATATATTTT
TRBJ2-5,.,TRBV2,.,CASRQDGETQYF,TGTGCCAGCAGACAGGATGGGGAGACCCAGTACTTC
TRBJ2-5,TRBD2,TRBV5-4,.,CASSPPTSGRYETQYF,TGTGCCAGCAGCCCCCCGACTAGCGGGAGATATGAGACCCAGTACTTC
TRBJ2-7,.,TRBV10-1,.,CASSSSASGSYEQYF,.
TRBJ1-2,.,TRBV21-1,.,CASSKVRGGPYGYTF,TGTGCCAGCAGCAAAGTTCGAGGAGGGCCCTATGGCTACACCTTC
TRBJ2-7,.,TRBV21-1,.,CASSNPGTGGYLSSYEQYF,TGTGCCAGCAGCAACCCCGGGACAGGGGGGTATTTAAGCTCCTACGAGCAGTACTTC
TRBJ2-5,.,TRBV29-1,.,CSVEAQKSETQYF,TGCAGCGTTGAAGCCCAGAAATCGGAGACCCAGTACTTC
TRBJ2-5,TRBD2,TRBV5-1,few,CASSFSGRGGEETQYF,TGCGCCAGCAGCTTTAGCGGGAGAGGGGGTGAAGAGACCCAGTACTTC
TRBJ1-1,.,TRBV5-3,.,CARSLVRNWDIMNTEAFF,TGTGCCAGAAGCTTGGTCCGCAACTGGGACATCATGAACACTGAAGCTTTCTTT
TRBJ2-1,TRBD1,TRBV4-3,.,CASSAGTGEPYNEQFF,TGCGCCAGCAGCGCTGGGACAGGGGAACCCTACAATGAGCAGTTCTTC